This entry lists 25 T cell receptor beta chains sequenced from one sample in a study of vaccination and CD4 T cells after COVID-19. Cultured CD4+ T cell DNA was sequenced using the Oncomine TCR Beta short-read assay. TCRdb reanalysed the PCR reads using MiXCR and keeps one entry per CDR3 protein. The data contain 8,500 to 9,000 distinct CDR3 sequences, approximately 56% of them singletons. The sample's treatment: roughly 10-day PBMC culture with coronavirus spike peptide pools or control peptides (ViraFEST assay). The antigens of these receptors remain unknown. Sequenced here: cultured CD4+ T cells from blood, sampled after SARS-CoV-2 vaccination. The receptors were gathered from a human donor with COVID-19.

This chain connects TRBV30 to TRBJ2-1; 16 bases map to TRBD2. This CDR3 is built from 19 residues. Looked up from germline, CDR1 is GTSNPN and CDR2 is SVGIG (reference sequence). Trimming at V came to 3 bases and at J to 5 bases, leaving 13 bases not matched to a gene. This CDR3 is CAWSPPGLAGGPLNNEQFF. The CDR3 nucleotides read TGTGCCTGGAGCCCACCGGGACTAGCGGGGGGGCCTCTAAACAATGAGCAGTTCTTC.

The chain uses TRBV20-1 and TRBJ2-3, with 8 nucleotides matching TRBD2. With 5 bases clipped from V and 2 bases from J, the junction kept 12 bases outside the gene matches. The germline V gene has CDR1 DFQATT and CDR2 SNEGSKA (reference sequence). The CDR3 is made up of 16 amino acids. CDR3: CSAPGVRGGYTDTQYF. DNA of the CDR3: TGCAGTGCTCCCGGTGTCCGGGGGGGGTACACAGATACGCAGTATTTT.

By sample share, this clonotype is large. The CDR3 DNA reads TGCAGTGCTAGACCCAGCGCAGAGACCCAGTACTTC. This codes for CSARPSAETQYF. V usage is TRBV20-1 and J usage is TRBJ2-5, with D hard to call. The CDR3 spans 12 residues. Germline loops: CDR1 DFQATT, CDR2 SNEGSKA (reference sequence). V lost 2 bases and J lost 4, with 8 bases in between.

The rearrangement links TRBV14 to TRBJ2-7; possibly TRBD1 for D (6 bases). V was trimmed by 1 base and J by 0 bases, leaving 13 bases between them. The CDR3 runs to 16 residues. Germline V CDR1 and CDR2: SGHDN, FVKESK. The CDR3 protein is CASSQASGANSYEQYF. CDR3 nucleotide sequence: TGTGCCAGCAGCCAAGCTTCAGGGGCTAACTCCTACGAGCAGTACTTC.

This clonotype is termed large. The CDR3 region is CATSRGRTGLGGYTF. For the CDR3, the DNA is TGTGCCACCAGCAGAGGTCGGACAGGTCTTGGCGGCTACACCTTC. This chain connects TRBV15 to TRBJ1-2; 7 bases agree with TRBD1. The CDR3 consists of 15 residues. The V segment lost 1 base and the J segment 8 bases; nucleotides outside the gene matches: 10. The germline V gene encodes CDR1 LNHNV and CDR2 YYDKDF (reference sequence).

This clonotype was observed a few times. This rearrangement joins TRBV27 to TRBJ1-2; the match to TRBD1 covers 8 bases. The CDR3 totals 15 residues. Trimming took 2 bases from V and 4 from J; bases not matched to a gene: 6. The germline gives CDR1 MNHEY, CDR2 SMNVEV (reference sequence). The CDR3, as DNA: TGTGCCAGCAGTTTAGGGACAGGTTGGGCCTATGGCTACACCTTC. Protein sequence: CASSLGTGWAYGYTF.

The chain couples TRBV5-1 to TRBJ2-1, with 13 bases aligning to TRBD2. Germline trimming cut 4 bases from V and 7 bases from J; bases unmatched to any gene: 8. Germline V gives CDR1 SGHRS, CDR2 YFSETQ. This CDR3 spans 16 amino acids. This CDR3 reads CASSTTSGGAGNEQFF. CDR3 nucleotide sequence: TGCGCCAGCAGCACTACTAGCGGGGGGGCCGGAAATGAGCAGTTCTTC.

This clonotype was seen just once. CDR3 region: CASSLFRAGNSPLHF. In nucleotides, the CDR3 is TGTGCCAGCAGTTTATTCAGGGCCGGTAATTCACCCCTCCACTTT. J is TRBJ1-6 and V is TRBV27, with D perhaps TRBD1 (5 bases). The CDR3 sequence is 15 residues long. V was cut by 1 base and J by 6 bases, with 10 bases left in between. CDR1 is MNHEY and CDR2 is SMNVEV in the germline V gene (reference sequence).

The rearrangement uses TRBV7-9 and TRBJ2-7; TRBD2 matches 7 bases. The length of the CDR3 is 15 residues. The V segment lost 0 bases and the J segment 2 bases; nucleotides outside the gene matches: 4. Germline CDR1 SEHNR, CDR2 FQNEAQ (reference sequence). For the CDR3, the DNA is TGTGCCAGCAGCTTAGCGAGCGGGGTGCCCTACGAGCAGTACTTC. This sequence encodes CASSLASGVPYEQYF.

The rearrangement links TRBV20-1 to TRBJ1-2; D gene uncertain. With 6 bases removed from V and 8 bases from J, the gap between germline ends came to 22 bases. Germline values: CDR1 DFQATT, CDR2 SNEGSKA (reference sequence). This CDR3 comprises 14 residues. Written as DNA, the CDR3 is TGCAGTGCACCTGGGCAGGCGGGTACGAGGGGCTACACCTTC. It yields the protein CSAPGQAGTRGYTF.

The table lists this clonotype with a count of one. The chain carries TRBV2 and TRBJ2-7; 9 positions agree with TRBD1. V dropped 6 bases and J dropped 1; count of bases not matched to a gene: 4. The CDR3 contains 14 residues. CDR1 is SNHLY, CDR2 FYNNEI, per germline. The CDR3 region is CASRFGTGSYEQYF. CDR3 nucleotides: TGTGCCAGCAGGTTTGGGACAGGGTCCTACGAGCAGTACTTC.

V gene TRBV7-9 combines with J gene TRBJ1-5; the match to TRBD1 covers 7 bases. Losses at the gene ends were 4 bases for V and 5 bases for J; bases not matched to a gene: 11. Germline loops: CDR1 SEHNR, CDR2 FQNEAQ (reference sequence). The CDR3 extends over 16 amino acids. Here the CDR3 DNA reads TGTGCCAGCAGCTCCGCGGCAGGGGGAAGCCATCAGCCCCAGCATTTT. Translated: CASSSAAGGSHQPQHF.

In DNA form, the CDR3 reads TGTGCCAGCAGTTACTTACAGGGCCCTCTAGGTGGCTACACCTTC. Protein sequence: CASSYLQGPLGGYTF. This rearrangement joins TRBV6-5 to TRBJ1-2; weak D call: TRBD1 (6 bases). The CDR3 spans 15 residues. The germline gives CDR1 MNHEY, CDR2 SVGAGI. V lost 1 base to trimming and J lost 7 bases, with 16 bases between them.

The rearrangement uses TRBV7-3 and TRBJ2-7, with 7 nucleotides matching TRBD2. The CDR3 totals 13 residues. Germline-derived CDR1 and CDR2 are SGHTA and FQGTGA. Unmatched junction bases numbered 7, after V lost 7 bases and J lost 4 bases. Written as DNA, the CDR3 is TGTGCCAGCACCCCGGGGGGAGCGTACGAGCAGTACTTC. Translation gives CASTPGGAYEQYF. Full variable domain (remainder filled in from reference TRBV7-3 and TRBJ2-7): GAGVSQTPSNKVTEKGKYVELRCDPISGHTALYWYRQSLGQGPEFLIYFQGTGAADDSGLPNDRFFAVRPEGSVSTLKIQRTERGDSAVYLCASTPGGAYEQYFGPGTRLTVT.

This clonotype came up a few times. This sequence joins TRBV7-3 and TRBJ1-6; no definite D call. The V end was cut by 6 bases, the J end by 10 bases, with 16 bases between. CDR1 is SGHTA and CDR2 is FQGTGA in the germline V gene. This CDR3 spans 14 amino acids. The DNA for the CDR3 is TGTGCCAGCAGAAGAGGAATTCCTGGCTCACCCCTCCACTTT. Its protein is CASRRGIPGSPLHF.

This clonotype was counted between two and nine times. This chain joins TRBV20-1 and TRBJ1-2; 7 bases align to TRBD1. Germline CDR1 and CDR2: DFQATT and SNEGSKA (reference sequence). Germline trimming cut 1 base from V and 0 bases from J; bases unmatched to any gene: 2. The CDR3 length is 14 residues. The CDR3 loop reads CSARGQGSNYGYTF. CDR3 DNA: TGCAGTGCTAGAGGACAGGGATCTAACTATGGCTACACCTTC.

The chain combines TRBV20-1 with TRBJ1-1; D is unresolved. Per germline, CDR1 DFQATT and CDR2 SNEGSKA (reference sequence). V was trimmed by 3 bases and J by 3 bases, leaving 11 bases between them. This CDR3 is 13 amino acids long. CDR3 coding DNA: TGCAGTGCTAGTCCTACAGCGCACACTGAAGCTTTCTTT. Protein sequence: CSASPTAHTEAFF.

The J gene is TRBJ2-2, the V gene TRBV2, with TRBD1 matching over 8 bases. This CDR3 has 15 amino acids. Germline values: CDR1 SNHLY, CDR2 FYNNEI. Losses at the gene ends were 4 bases for V and 3 bases for J; bases not matched to a gene: 4. CDR3 nucleotide sequence: TGTGCCAGCAGTGGGACAGGGTTAGACACCGGGGAGCTGTTTTTT. It codes for CASSGTGLDTGELFF.

The chain joins TRBV11-2 to TRBJ2-5, with 9 bases fitting TRBD2. CDR1 and CDR2 from the germline V gene are SGHAT and FQNNGV. The trim removed 5 bases at V and 7 bases at J, leaving 14 bases unmatched. This CDR3 is 16 amino acids long. The CDR3 nucleotides are TGTGCCAGCAGCCCCCGGGCGGGGGGGATCGAAGGGACCCAGTACTTC. This sequence encodes CASSPRAGGIEGTQYF.

The chain employs TRBV19 and TRBJ1-6, with 7 bases fitting TRBD1. The J segment lost 7 bases and the V segment lost 5 bases, leaving 8 bases of the junction unmatched. The germline CDR1 and CDR2 sequences are LNHDA and SQIVND (reference sequence). The CDR3 sequence is 15 residues long. CDR3 sequence (DNA): TGTGCCAGTAGTGGAATCAGGGGGGGCAATTCACCCCTCCACTTT. The encoded protein is CASSGIRGGNSPLHF.

V gene TRBV5-4 combines with J gene TRBJ1-1; 10 nucleotides agree with TRBD1. Germline V gene sequence: CDR1 SGHNT, CDR2 YYREEE (reference sequence). The ends lost 4 bases at V and 0 bases at J; junction bases unmatched: 9. The CDR3 has 17 residues. The CDR3 bases are TGTGCCAGCAGCCCAGCAGGACAGGGGGACATGAACACTGAAGCTTTCTTT. Translating gives CASSPAGQGDMNTEAFF.

V is TRBV20-1 and J is TRBJ1-1, with a weak D call TRBD1 (6 bases). This CDR3 has 13 amino acids. CDR1 and CDR2 (germline): DFQATT, SNEGSKA (reference sequence). V shed 0 bases and J shed 6 bases, with 11 bases lying between them. In DNA form, the CDR3 reads TGCAGTGCTAGAGATCGGGCAGGGGCTGAAGCTTTCTTT. It yields the protein CSARDRAGAEAFF.

This clonotype has only a few counts. This rearrangement joins TRBV25-1 to TRBJ1-6; a weak D match, TRBD1 (5 bases). CDR1 and CDR2 from the germline V gene are MGHDK and SYGVNS. Trimming shortened V by 7 bases and J by 9 bases, and 13 bases separated the two germline ends. The CDR3 totals 13 residues. CDR3 nucleotides: TGTGCCAGCACGGTGGGGGGAGGTTCACCCCTCCACTTT. Its protein is CASTVGGGSPLHF.

The gene calls are TRBV7-2 and TRBJ1-5; 9 nucleotides agree with TRBD1. With V trimmed by 4 bases and J by 7 bases, 8 bases remained unmatched. CDR1 is SGHTA and CDR2 is FQGNSA in the germline V gene. This CDR3 has 15 amino acids. CDR3 amino acids: CASSSQQGAWQPQHF. The CDR3 DNA is TGTGCCAGCAGCTCCCAACAGGGGGCCTGGCAGCCCCAGCATTTT.

This chain links TRBV27 with TRBJ1-6, with a tentative D call TRBD1 (6 bases). The CDR3 is made up of 14 amino acids. V was trimmed by 3 bases and J by 6 bases, leaving 9 bases between them. Germline loops: CDR1 MNHEY, CDR2 SMNVEV (reference sequence). The CDR3 reads CASSFQGPNSPLHF. The DNA of the CDR3 is TGTGCCAGCAGTTTCCAGGGGCCTAATTCACCCCTCCACTTT.